The entry below gives a single T cell receptor (beta chain) sequence along with its context. Only in-frame clones appear in the TCRdb table, and some are missing; sequencing was by immunoSEQ multiplex PCR. There are some 73,000 clones in the sample; 90% to 95% occur only once, and over 4% lies in the top ten. In germline, CDR1 is SEHNR, CDR2 FQNEAQ (reference sequence). The CDR3 covers 16 residues. V was pared by 2 bases and J by 9 bases, with 11 bases of the junction left unmatched. These data are taken from a study of siplizumab effects on memory and regulatory T cells. This chain connects TRBV7-9 to TRBJ2-1, with 9 positions matching TRBD1. Sequenced input: CD8+ T cells sorted from blood. The clonotype originates from a human donor in good health. The DNA for the CDR3 is TGTGCCAGCAGCTTACCCTACACAGGGGGCGGGAGTGAGCAGTTCTTC. This encodes CASSLPYTGGGSEQFF.